The 18 T cell receptor beta chains presented below share a single source sample, sequenced in a study of radiotherapy plus CTLA-4 blockade in lung cancer. TCRdb's table, derived via immunoSEQ multiplex PCR, lists solely in-frame clones and lacks some. The table has roughly 93,000 clones, around 86% seen once. The sequenced sample was peripheral blood, obtained from a patient treated with radiotherapy plus ipilimumab. Receptor source: a human donor with non-small cell lung cancer who had a partial response to radiotherapy plus ipilimumab.

This rearrangement joins TRBV27 to TRBJ2-1, with 15 nucleotides matching TRBD2. CDR3 length: 16 residues. Germline CDR1 MNHEY, CDR2 SMNVEV (reference sequence). Trimming took 7 bases from V and 7 from J; bases not matched to a gene: 8. The DNA for the CDR3 is TGTGCCAGCAACGGACTAGCGGGAGGGAAAGGTAATGAGCAGTTCTTC. It yields the protein CASNGLAGGKGNEQFF.

The chain links TRBV9 to TRBJ2-1; 10 nucleotides agree with TRBD1. V was pared by 5 bases and J by 5 bases, with 10 bases of the junction left unmatched. The CDR3 loop spans 16 amino acids. Germline V gives CDR1 SGDLS, CDR2 YYNGEE. CDR3: CASSLTGGSRNNEQFF. In DNA, the CDR3 is TGTGCCAGCAGTTTGACAGGGGGCAGTAGGAACAATGAGCAGTTCTTC.

This clone was seen more than once but under ten times. V and J are TRBV6-6 and TRBJ1-5; maybe TRBD1 (5 bases). The CDR3 is made up of 14 amino acids. Germline assignment: CDR1 MNHNY and CDR2 SVGAGI (reference sequence). Trimming pared 0 bases from V and 6 bases from J, leaving 9 bases between. This CDR3 reads CASSYSRDSQPQHF. The CDR3 nucleotides are TGTGCCAGCAGTTACTCCAGGGATTCTCAGCCCCAGCATTTT.

This rearrangement joins TRBV7-9 to TRBJ2-2, with D possibly being TRBD2 (5 bases). The CDR3 extends over 16 amino acids. Germline V gene lookup returns CDR1 SEHNR and CDR2 FQNEAQ (reference sequence). V gave up 5 bases and J gave up 1 base, with 14 bases separating them. The CDR3 nucleotides read TGTGCCAGCAGCCCCCCTAGGGCGGGGAACACCGGGGAGCTGTTTTTT. It codes for CASSPPRAGNTGELFF.

The gene calls are TRBV23-1 and TRBJ2-5; TRBD2 aligns across 10 bases. TRBV23-1 is noted as an ORF with a role that remains uncertain. With 4 bases clipped from V and 0 bases from J, the junction kept 11 bases outside the gene matches. The length of the CDR3 is 18 residues. This chain's CDR3 is CASSPRLAGVQNQETQYF. Here the CDR3 DNA reads TGCGCCAGCAGTCCCCGGCTAGCGGGAGTTCAGAACCAAGAGACCCAGTACTTC.

This sequence joins TRBV7-3 and TRBJ1-1; TRBD1 is a possible D gene (5 bases). The CDR3 is made up of 13 amino acids. Deletions cut 6 bases from V and 3 bases from J, with 11 bases between. Germline assignment: CDR1 SGHTA and CDR2 FQGTGA. CDR3 in DNA: TGTGCCAGCAGGAGGACCAGGGACACTGAAGCTTTCTTT. Translating gives CASRRTRDTEAFF. Looking up the rest from reference TRBV7-3 and TRBJ1-1 gives the full variable domain: GAGVSQTPSNKVTEKGKYVELRCDPISGHTALYWYRQSLGQGPEFLIYFQGTGAADDSGLPNDRFFAVRPEGSVSTLKIQRTERGDSAVYLCASRRTRDTEAFFGQGTRLTVV.

The chain couples TRBV7-3 to TRBJ1-2; D gene uncertain. The CDR3 is 14 residues long. Germline lookup yields CDR1 SGHTA and CDR2 FQGTGA. Trimming removed 0 bases at V and 5 bases at J, with 10 bases between. The CDR3 DNA reads as TGTGCCAGCAGCTTAACGGCCGCGGGGTATGGCTACACCTTC. Translating gives CASSLTAAGYGYTF. Filled out from reference TRBV7-3 and TRBJ1-2, the complete variable domain reads GAGVSQTPSNKVTEKGKYVELRCDPISGHTALYWYRQSLGQGPEFLIYFQGTGAADDSGLPNDRFFAVRPEGSVSTLKIQRTERGDSAVYLCASSLTAAGYGYTFGSGTRLTVV.

V gene TRBV6-5 combines with J gene TRBJ2-1; D uncertain. V was trimmed by 3 bases and J by 8 bases, leaving 5 bases between them. Germline CDR1 reads MNHEY; CDR2 reads SVGAGI. The CDR3 sequence is 11 residues long. CDR3 bases: TGTGCCAGCAGTTATCGCGATGAGCAGTTCTTC. It encodes CASSYRDEQFF.

The chain has TRBV5-1 and TRBJ1-1; 8 bases are shared with TRBD1. This CDR3 has 16 amino acids. V lost 2 bases and J lost 0; bases outside the gene matches: 6. Germline CDR1 and CDR2: SGHRS and YFSETQ. In nucleotides, the CDR3 is TGCGCCAGCAGCTTTAGTACAGGGGGGATGAACACTGAAGCTTTCTTT. Translating gives CASSFSTGGMNTEAFF.

The J gene is TRBJ2-2, the V gene TRBV5-1; 7 bases align to TRBD1. This CDR3 contains 16 residues. The germline gives CDR1 SGHRS, CDR2 YFSETQ. V lost 0 bases to trimming and J lost 5 bases; unmatched junction nucleotides: 7. The CDR3: CASSLGQGSITGELFF. CDR3 coding DNA: TGCGCCAGCAGCTTGGGACAGGGTTCGATTACCGGGGAGCTGTTTTTT.

J is TRBJ2-5 and V is TRBV11-2; TRBD1 aligns across 8 bases. The V segment lost 5 bases and the J segment 0 bases; nucleotides outside the gene matches: 5. CDR1 is SGHAT and CDR2 is FQNNGV in the germline V gene. This CDR3 region has 15 residues. CDR3: CASSLGQVYQETQYF. CDR3 coding DNA: TGTGCCAGCAGCCTGGGACAGGTGTACCAAGAGACCCAGTACTTC.

The chain employs TRBV6-5 and TRBJ2-7; 9 nucleotides match TRBD1. The J segment lost 0 bases and the V segment lost 6 bases, leaving 6 bases of the junction unmatched. The CDR3 totals 15 residues. Germline lookup yields CDR1 MNHEY and CDR2 SVGAGI. The CDR3 DNA reads as TGTGCCAGCAGCCGAGACAGGGGGAACTCCTACGAGCAGTACTTC. It is translated as CASSRDRGNSYEQYF.

The chain combines TRBV7-7 with TRBJ2-1; 8 bases are shared with TRBD1. CDR1 is SSHAT, CDR2 FNYEAQ, per germline (reference sequence). With 5 bases clipped from V and 5 bases from J, the junction kept 2 bases outside the gene matches. The CDR3 has 13 residues. CDR3 DNA: TGTGCCAGCAGCGCAGGGGGCCACAATGAGCAGTTCTTC. Protein sequence: CASSAGGHNEQFF.

The J gene is TRBJ2-7, the V gene TRBV6-1; TRBD2 aligns across 11 bases. The germline V gene encodes CDR1 MNHNS and CDR2 SASEGT. This CDR3 has 15 residues. Trimming at V came to 6 bases and at J to 3 bases, leaving 7 bases not matched to a gene. Written as DNA, the CDR3 is TGTGCCAGCAGCCCATCGGGACTAGCGGTCTACGAGCAGTACTTC. It yields the protein CASSPSGLAVYEQYF.

The V call is TRBV19, the J call TRBJ1-1, with 9 bases lining up with TRBD1. The germline V gene has CDR1 LNHDA and CDR2 SQIVND (reference sequence). After removal of 6 bases from V and 1 base from J, the junction contained 3 bases not matched to a gene. This CDR3 region has 14 residues. This CDR3 is CASRRDRENTEAFF. The CDR3 bases are TGTGCCAGTAGGAGGGACAGGGAGAACACTGAAGCTTTCTTT.

The chain employs TRBV7-6 and TRBJ2-1; TRBD2 aligns across 9 bases. V was pared by 5 bases and J by 8 bases, with 7 bases of the junction left unmatched. CDR3 length equals 14 residues. Germline V CDR1 and CDR2: SGHVS, FNYEAQ. In DNA form, the CDR3 reads TGTGCCAGCAGCGAGCCGGGACTAGCAGATGAGCAGTTCTTC. It specifies CASSEPGLADEQFF.

This chain uses TRBV27 with TRBJ2-7, with D unresolved. The V end lost 6 bases, the J end lost 6 bases, and 12 bases lay between the germline ends. The CDR3 is 12 residues long. Per the germline V gene, CDR1 is MNHEY and CDR2 is SMNVEV (reference sequence). DNA of the CDR3: TGTGCCAGCAGACGATATGGAGCCGAGCAGTACTTC. Its translation: CASRRYGAEQYF.

This chain's CDR3 is CASSLAGLAGGPADEQYF. In nucleotides, the CDR3 is TGCGCCAGCAGCCTCGCCGGACTAGCGGGAGGGCCTGCCGACGAGCAGTACTTC. This chain links TRBV4-1 with TRBJ2-7; 15 positions match TRBD2. The length of the CDR3 is 18 residues. Germline assignment: CDR1 MGHRA and CDR2 YSYEKL. V was pared by 4 bases and J by 5 bases, with 12 bases of the junction left unmatched.